These 4 T cell receptor beta chains were sequenced from one sample in a study of Graves' ophthalmopathy and Graves' hyperthyroidism (dated by TCRdb to the late 2010s). Reads for this sample came from an Illumina HiSeq 2000. TCR beta CDR3 regions were amplified from RNA transcripts for repertoire sequencing. The first round was an RT-PCR using HTBI primers with the Qiagen OneStep RT-PCR kit, and this first round was followed by a second-round multiplex PCR, then size selection and purification. TCRdb ran its own pipeline on the public reads, namely fastp trimming at Q25 and MiXCR clone calling, and kept in-frame beta chains. Rows merge per CDR3 protein into single entries with the most common DNA and genes. The sample table records 400,000 or so distinct CDR3 sequences; 15% of these occur just once. The top ten constitute roughly 7% of the sample. The sample was peripheral blood. These receptors came from a woman aged 18-29 years with stable Graves' hyperthyroidism. Donor details come from another sample of the same person, matched by shared clones.

V is TRBV10-2 and J is TRBJ2-7; D not certain. V lost 3 bases to trimming and J lost 1 base, with 7 bases between them. The CDR3 totals 13 residues. Germline-derived CDR1 and CDR2 are WSHSY and SAAADI. Written as DNA, the CDR3 is TGCGCCAGCAGTGAACGGGTTTCCTACGAGCAGTACTTC. Protein: CASSERVSYEQYF.

As regards this clonotype: The junction does not match germline at one end; this may be a read error. The CDR3 DNA is TGTGCCTGCAGTTGGGGACAAGCGAACACTGAAGCTTTCTTT. It translates to CACSWGQANTEAFF. The chain carries TRBV12-3 or TRBV12-4 and TRBJ1-1, with D tentatively TRBD1 (6 bases). The CDR3 has 14 amino acids.

In its sample, this clonotype was seen many times. The V and J genes are TRBV9 and TRBJ1-6; D is uncertain. Germline CDR1 SGDLS, CDR2 YYNGEE. The CDR3 covers 13 residues. V lost 6 bases to trimming and J lost 6 bases, with 10 bases between them. The CDR3 nucleotides read TGTGCCAGCAATGGAGGCCTTAATTCACCCCTCCACTTT. This translates into CASNGGLNSPLHF.

This clonotype was observed many times. In nucleotides, the CDR3 is TGTGCCACCAGCCGCGGGGATCGGAGCACTGAAGCTTTCTTT. Protein product: CATSRGDRSTEAFF. The chain carries TRBV15 and TRBJ1-1; D not resolved. V shed 5 bases and J shed 4 bases, with 14 bases lying between them. The germline V gene encodes CDR1 LNHNV and CDR2 YYDKDF (reference sequence). CDR3 length equals 14 residues.